The clone carrying this TCR beta chain has a single count. Its antigen is unidentified. These data originate in a study of cytomegalovirus exposure and HLA in healthy donors. Study results and limitations: Within an earlier analysis, most TCR beta V segments proved productive either about 87% or about 30% of the time. Investigators reported 150 to 200 TCR beta chains as tied to cytomegalovirus. Most subjects had HLA-A and HLA-B alleles reportedly predicted accurately by TCR beta sequences.

Healthy bone marrow donors formed the donor group. With 60 Vbeta and 13 Jbeta primers, the PCR was carried out. Assay: immunoSEQ multiplex PCR; the TCRdb copy retains only in-frame clones and omits some. In the table there are 150,000 or so clones, 84% of which are singletons. The source is a boy between 2 and 10 years old in good health and CMV-seronegative. Sequenced material: PBMCs.

The CDR3 DNA reads TGCAGCGTTGGCGGCAGTATCTATGGCTACACCTTC. Its protein product is CSVGGSIYGYTF. The rearrangement links TRBV29-1 to TRBJ1-2; the D is unclear. The CDR3 covers 12 residues. Germline V CDR1 and CDR2: SQVTM, ANQGSEA. The germline V and J ends were trimmed by 4 bases and 4 bases, with 10 bases remaining between them.